One and the same sample provided the 28 T cell receptor beta chains below, sequenced in a study of early T cells in non-severe SARS-CoV-2 infection. TCRdb reprocessed the 5' RACE reads via MiXCR and lists one record per CDR3 protein. This table holds tens of thousands of distinct CDR3 sequences, 5.5% to 7.5% found once. What was sequenced was whole blood. Source of these receptors: an adult who was a healthcare worker with PCR-confirmed SARS-CoV-2 infection or an uninfected control (not recorded which).

This clonotype was counted many times. The V gene is TRBV6-5, the J gene TRBJ1-1, with 9 bases that match TRBD1. The germline V gene encodes CDR1 MNHEY and CDR2 SVGAGI. V was clipped by 6 bases and J by 5 bases; unmatched bases: 7. The CDR3 has 14 amino acids. CDR3 sequence: CASSRDREGTEAFF. The CDR3 DNA reads TGTGCCAGCAGCCGGGACAGGGAGGGAACTGAAGCTTTCTTT.

This clonotype was counted only a few times. This chain links TRBV6-5 with TRBJ2-1, with D perhaps given as TRBD1 or TRBD2 (5 bases each). The germline V gene encodes CDR1 MNHEY and CDR2 SVGAGI. Trimming removed 10 bases at V and 5 bases at J, with 15 bases between. This CDR3 comprises 13 residues. CDR3 protein: CATKRGTHNEQFF. CDR3 bases: TGTGCCACGAAACGGGGCACACACAATGAGCAGTTCTTC.

A few counts support this clonotype. One junction end does not reproduce the germline sequence, and a read error may be involved. This chain joins TRBV18 and TRBJ1-4; a possible D gene is TRBD1 (6 bases). Germline assignment: CDR1 KGHSH and CDR2 LQKENI. The CDR3 extends over 14 amino acids. The CDR3 coding sequence is TGTGCCAGCTCACCAGGACAGACTAATAAAAAACTGTTTTTT. As protein: CASSPGQTNKKLFF.

This sequence joins TRBV7-6 and TRBJ1-1; 9 bases are shared with TRBD1. Germline-derived CDR1 and CDR2 are SGHVS and FNYEAQ. This CDR3 spans 15 amino acids. With V trimmed by 4 bases and J by 5 bases, 8 bases remained unmatched. DNA of the CDR3: TGTGCCAGCAGCTACCAAACAGGGGGCCGAACTGAAGCTTTCTTT. Protein sequence: CASSYQTGGRTEAFF.

The chain links TRBV11-2 to TRBJ2-7; 7 bases map to TRBD1. CDR1 is SGHAT and CDR2 is FQNNGV in the germline V gene. V lost 4 bases and J lost 7; bases outside the gene matches: 7. The CDR3 is 13 residues long. As DNA, the CDR3 is TGTGCCAGCAGCTCTAAGGGACAGAGGGAGCAGTACTTC. The encoded protein is CASSSKGQREQYF.

Only a few counts were recorded for this clonotype. The chain links TRBV29-1 to TRBJ2-3; D uncertain. Trimming shortened V by 6 bases and J by 9 bases, and 16 bases separated the two germline ends. Germline assignment: CDR1 SQVTM and CDR2 ANQGSEA. This CDR3 has 12 residues. CDR3 bases: TGCAGCGTCAACCCGGCGCAAGGAACGCAGTATTTT. Residues: CSVNPAQGTQYF.

The rearrangement joins TRBV20-1 to TRBJ1-1; the D is unclear. Trimming took 5 bases from V and 4 from J, leaving 11 bases between them. CDR3 length: 12 residues. The germline CDR1 and CDR2 sequences are DFQATT and SNEGSKA (reference sequence). The CDR3 DNA reads as TGCAGTGCTGGGCCCTTCGGCACTGAAGCTTTCTTT. It codes for CSAGPFGTEAFF.

This clonotype was detected a few times. The gene calls are TRBV20-1 and TRBJ1-6; no reliable D call. This CDR3 contains 15 residues. Germline assignment: CDR1 DFQATT and CDR2 SNEGSKA (reference sequence). Trimming removed 0 bases at V and 11 bases at J, with 17 bases between. In nucleotides, the CDR3 is TGCAGTGCTAGAGATGCCTCCGAGGGTCGGGCACCCCTCCACTTT. Its protein product is CSARDASEGRAPLHF.

This clonotype has ten or more counts. The J gene is TRBJ2-5, the V gene TRBV19, with 7 bases identical to TRBD2. V gave up 4 bases and J gave up 2 bases; unmatched junction bases: 7. The CDR3 contains 15 residues. The germline CDR1 and CDR2 sequences are LNHDA and SQIVND (reference sequence). This CDR3 reads CASSKPSGTQETQYF. The CDR3 DNA reads as TGTGCCAGTAGTAAACCTAGCGGAACACAAGAGACCCAGTACTTC.

This clonotype was counted a few times. This rearrangement joins TRBV10-3 to TRBJ1-6; 8 bases fit TRBD1. V trimming: 5 bases; J trimming: 10 bases; junction bases outside the gene matches: 7. The length of the CDR3 is 14 residues. The germline V gene has CDR1 ENHRY and CDR2 SYGVKD. The DNA of the CDR3 is TGTGCCATCAGTAGCCGACAGGGGTCCTCACCCCTCCACTTT. Translation: CAISSRQGSSPLHF.

This clonotype was found a few times. J is TRBJ2-1 and V is TRBV7-9, with D perhaps TRBD1 (6 bases). Germline CDR1 SEHNR, CDR2 FQNEAQ (reference sequence). The V end lost 1 base, the J end lost 5 bases, and 24 bases lay between the germline ends. The CDR3 spans 19 residues. The CDR3, as DNA: TGTGCCAGCAGCTTAGGTTTGGGATGGGGAACAGGGACGAACAATGAGCAGTTCTTC. This codes for CASSLGLGWGTGTNNEQFF.

J is TRBJ1-1 and V is TRBV6-5; 10 nucleotides agree with TRBD1. This CDR3 is 17 amino acids long. The germline CDR1 and CDR2 sequences are MNHEY and SVGAGI. The junction had 8 bases not matched to a gene; V was cut back by 0 bases and J by 4 bases. CDR3 loop: CASSYSLRQGAITEAFF. DNA of the CDR3: TGTGCCAGCAGTTACTCGCTGCGACAGGGGGCCATCACTGAAGCTTTCTTT.

This clonotype was seen at least ten times. This chain joins TRBV7-2 and TRBJ2-1; 8 bases are a match to TRBD1. This CDR3 is built from 17 residues. With V trimmed by 5 bases and J by 10 bases, 19 bases remained unmatched. The germline CDR1 and CDR2 sequences are SGHTA and FQGNSA. This chain's CDR3 is CASSPRAGGSVNDEQFF. The DNA of the CDR3 is TGTGCCAGCAGCCCCCGGGCAGGGGGCTCGGTAAATGACGAGCAGTTCTTC.

Many counts were recorded for this clonotype. The chain couples TRBV3-1 to TRBJ2-7, with TRBD2 matching over 7 bases. V was pared by 1 base and J by 4 bases, with 7 bases of the junction left unmatched. The CDR3 extends over 15 amino acids. In germline, CDR1 is LGHDT, CDR2 YNNKEL (reference sequence). CDR3 in amino acids: CASSQVGLLPYEQYF. The CDR3 bases are TGTGCCAGCAGCCAAGTGGGACTACTTCCTTACGAGCAGTACTTC.

This clonotype appeared a few times. The genes are TRBV4-1 and TRBJ1-1; D is unresolved. Germline loops: CDR1 MGHRA, CDR2 YSYEKL. The CDR3 runs 13 residues. V was cut by 0 bases and J by 12 bases, with 14 bases left in between. CDR3 residues: CASSQDRGQPTFF. The CDR3 DNA reads TGCGCCAGCAGCCAAGATCGAGGGCAGCCTACTTTCTTT.

The chain is built from TRBV14 and TRBJ2-1; 9 nucleotides align to TRBD2. The DNA end is more similar to TRBJ2-7, so the J call may be wrong. Germline values: CDR1 SGHDN, CDR2 FVKESK. This CDR3 spans 14 amino acids. CDR3: CARRSSGTSNEQYF. For the CDR3, the DNA is TGTGCCAGGAGGAGCTCCGGGACTAGCAATGAGCAGTACTTC.

This clonotype came up many times. The chain carries TRBV11-2 and TRBJ1-6; D remains ambiguous. The germline V gene encodes CDR1 SGHAT and CDR2 FQNNGV. The CDR3 is 16 amino acids. With 1 base removed from V and 0 bases from J, the gap between germline ends came to 7 bases. The CDR3 sequence: CASSLGGNSYNSPLHF. CDR3 DNA: TGTGCCAGCAGCTTAGGTGGGAACTCCTATAATTCACCCCTCCACTTT.

This clonotype was picked up many times. The chain carries TRBV19 and TRBJ1-6, with unresolved D. CDR1 and CDR2 (germline): LNHDA, SQIVND (reference sequence). Trimming stripped 6 bases from V and 6 bases from J, with 12 bases between. The CDR3 loop spans 14 amino acids. CDR3 region: CASRFRETNSPLHF. CDR3 DNA: TGTGCCAGTAGATTTCGCGAAACTAATTCACCCCTCCACTTT.

This clonotype was seen repeatedly, ten times or more. V and J are TRBV4-3 and TRBJ2-1; TRBD2 agrees at 10 bases. Germline CDR1 and CDR2: LGHNA and YSLEER. This CDR3 contains 16 residues. The V and J ends lost 4 bases and 4 bases, in that order; junction bases with no gene match: 7. CDR3 bases: TGCGCCAGCAGCCCGATCGATAGCGGGGGGTACAATGAGCAGTTCTTC. Protein: CASSPIDSGGYNEQFF.

Many counts were recorded for this clonotype. CDR3 DNA: TGCAGTGCTAGGGTGATTGGTAATGAAAAACTGTTTTTT. This gives the protein CSARVIGNEKLFF. The V call is TRBV20-1, the J call TRBJ1-4; D is unresolved. CDR1 is DFQATT, CDR2 SNEGSKA, per germline (reference sequence). The CDR3 is made up of 13 amino acids. The germline V and J ends were trimmed by 3 bases and 4 bases, with 9 bases remaining between them.

The chain couples TRBV11-2 to TRBJ2-3; TRBD2 aligns across 8 bases. Trimming removed 3 bases from V and 4 bases from J; junction bases left unmatched: 9. The CDR3 sequence is 16 residues long. CDR1 and CDR2 from the germline V gene are SGHAT and FQNNGV. For the CDR3, the DNA is TGTGCCAGCAGCTTCCGAGGCGGGGGGCGCGCAGATACGCAGTATTTT. Its protein is CASSFRGGGRADTQYF.

This clonotype was picked up many times. The rearrangement links TRBV12-3 or TRBV12-4 to TRBJ2-3; TRBD1 might be the D (5 bases). The CDR3 is 15 amino acids. Trimming took 5 bases from V and 0 from J, leaving 12 bases between them. The CDR3 nucleotides read TGTGCCAGCAGTCCCTGGACAAGCAGCACAGATACGCAGTATTTT. Protein: CASSPWTSSTDTQYF.

In its sample, this clonotype was seen many times. The J gene is TRBJ2-5, the V gene TRBV29-1; no reliable D call. V dropped 2 bases and J dropped 1 base, with 11 bases sitting between them. CDR3 length: 14 amino acids. The germline gives CDR1 SQVTM, CDR2 ANQGSEA. The CDR3 loop reads CSVELSAIQETQYF. CDR3 in DNA: TGCAGCGTTGAACTGTCTGCAATCCAAGAGACCCAGTACTTC.

This clonotype was counted ten times or more. The genes are TRBV7-2 and TRBJ1-5; D is unclear. Per the germline V gene, CDR1 is SGHTA and CDR2 is FQGNSA. Trimming shortened V by 5 bases and J by 0 bases, and 17 bases separated the two germline ends. This CDR3 is 17 amino acids long. DNA for the CDR3: TGTGCCAGCAGCACCTATAGGGCCGCGTATAGCAATCAGCCCCAGCATTTT. Translating it yields CASSTYRAAYSNQPQHF.

This clonotype rates as medium-sized. V is TRBV20-1 and J is TRBJ2-4, with D perhaps matching TRBD2 (6 bases). The V end lost 3 bases, the J end lost 5 bases, and 8 bases lay between the germline ends. The CDR3 length is 12 residues. The germline V gene encodes CDR1 DFQATT and CDR2 SNEGSKA (reference sequence). This CDR3 is CSARGGENIQYF. CDR3 in DNA: TGCAGTGCTAGGGGCGGGGAAAACATTCAGTACTTC.

The V and J genes are TRBV5-8 and TRBJ1-1, with a weak D call TRBD1 (6 bases). The CDR3 totals 14 residues. Germline V CDR1 and CDR2: SGHTS, YDEGEE. V was pared by 0 bases and J by 7 bases, with 13 bases between. The CDR3 DNA reads TGTGCCAGCAGCTTGGGGCGAGGGGGGCGTGAAGCTTTCTTT. It translates to CASSLGRGGREAFF. Based on the CDR3 plus reference TRBV5-8 and TRBJ1-1, the full variable domain is EAGVTQSPTHLIKTRGQQATLRCSPISGHTSVYWYQQALGLGLQFLLWYDEGEERNRGNFPPRFSGRQFPNYSSELNVNALELEDSALYLCASSLGRGGREAFFGQGTRLTVV.

This clonotype showed up just a few times. The chain uses TRBV18 and TRBJ2-2; D is possibly TRBD1 or TRBD2 (5 bases each). V was pared by 4 bases and J by 6 bases, with 18 bases between. The CDR3 runs to 16 residues. In germline, CDR1 is KGHSH, CDR2 LQKENI. DNA for the CDR3: TGTGCCAGCTCACACCAGGGAGCTACGGAGGCCGGGGAGCTGTTTTTT. It translates to CASSHQGATEAGELFF.

This sequence joins TRBV3-1 and TRBJ1-2; TRBD1 is a possible D gene (5 bases). Germline CDR1 LGHDT, CDR2 YNNKEL (reference sequence). V was trimmed by 6 bases and J by 2 bases, leaving 13 bases between them. The CDR3 is 14 amino acids. CDR3 in amino acids: CASSGQTANYGYTF. Written as DNA, the CDR3 is TGTGCCAGCAGTGGCCAGACAGCCAACTATGGCTACACCTTC.